This T cell receptor beta chain was obtained from a study of T-cell reconstitution after alpha-beta-depleted transplantation in children. Findings and limits, study-wide: The study traced high day-60 TCRbeta diversity in some patients to surviving recipient T cells and thymic progenitors. Hyperexpanded clones declined; after one year, newly produced T cells mostly supplied diversity. Alpha-beta T cells present about two months after transplant were reported to originate from several hundred expanded graft clones.

The CDR3 extends over 14 amino acids. The V gene's germline CDR1 is SQVTM and CDR2 ANQGSEA. Trimming left V 2 bases short and J 3 bases short, with 11 bases between. Using unique molecular identifiers, the investigators prepared the TCRbeta library. TCRdb redid the calling of the PCR reads with MiXCR, one entry per CDR3 protein. The table lists just over 950,000 distinct CDR3 sequences, roughly 29% of them singletons. Of note for this clonotype: Its antigen is still unknown.

The sequenced sample was PBMCs, mostly from graft donor cells, obtained 360 days after TCRalphabeta/CD19-depleted stem cell transplant. The gene calls are TRBV29-1 and TRBJ2-4; a possible D gene is TRBD1 (5 bases). The receptor was isolated from a boy in the first two years of life who had a stem cell transplant for SCID, so the T cells may come from the graft donor. CDR3 protein: CSVETVRGKNIQYF. Written as DNA, the CDR3 is TGCAGCGTTGAAACGGTTAGGGGCAAAAACATTCAGTACTTC.